Shown below are 32 T cell receptor beta chains from a single sample sequenced in a study of response to subunit inactivated influenza vaccine. TCRdb reprocessed the RT-PCR reads via MiXCR and lists one record per CDR3 protein. This table holds 600,000 to 850,000 distinct CDR3 sequences, about 14% found once. This specimen was PBMCs from blood, taken 14 to 15 days before vaccination. The receptors originated from a man between 45 and 60 years old who received an inactivated influenza vaccine.

This clonotype has a handful of counts. The chain couples TRBV5-1 to TRBJ2-3, with D uncertain. The ends were cut back, 0 bases at V and 0 bases at J, with 17 bases in the middle. CDR3 length equals 18 residues. Germline CDR1 and CDR2: SGHRS and YFSETQ. The CDR3: CASSLGHALPGSTDTQYF. In DNA, the CDR3 is TGCGCCAGCAGCTTGGGACACGCTCTCCCCGGTAGCACAGATACGCAGTATTTT.

This clonotype was seen a handful of times. The chain links TRBV6-2 or TRBV6-3 to TRBJ2-7, with TRBD1 matching over 8 bases. Trimming took 8 bases from V and 6 from J; bases not matched to a gene: 12. Germline V gene sequence: CDR1 MNHEY, CDR2 SVGEGT. This CDR3 is 14 amino acids long. This CDR3 is CASSWRQGLVEQYF. Here the CDR3 DNA reads TGTGCCAGCTCCTGGAGACAGGGGCTCGTCGAGCAGTACTTC.

This clonotype appeared many times. The gene calls are TRBV12-3 or TRBV12-4 and TRBJ2-1, with unresolved D. V lost 3 bases and J lost 6, with 6 bases in between. The length of the CDR3 is 12 residues. CDR3 protein: CASSFWGNEQFF. The CDR3 bases are TGTGCCAGCAGTTTTTGGGGCAATGAGCAGTTCTTC.

This clonotype appeared many times. The gene calls are TRBV29-1 and TRBJ2-1, with 7 bases fitting TRBD2. CDR1 is SQVTM, CDR2 ANQGSEA, per germline. V trimming: 7 bases; J trimming: 6 bases; junction bases outside the gene matches: 3. This CDR3 comprises 11 residues. The CDR3 nucleotides read TGCAGCGCGGCTAGCGGCAATGAGCAGTTCTTC. It codes for CSAASGNEQFF.

This clonotype appeared a few times. The chain employs TRBV5-1 and TRBJ2-3; D possibly corresponds to TRBD2 (7 bases). The CDR3 extends over 15 amino acids. Germline loops: CDR1 SGHRS, CDR2 YFSETQ. The V and J ends lost 4 bases and 5 bases respectively, with 17 bases between them. CDR3 DNA sequence: TGCGCCAGCAGCCGCGGGGGCAGGGCTGGAGATACGCAGTATTTT. Its protein is CASSRGGRAGDTQYF.

The chain employs TRBV3-1 and TRBJ2-1; TRBD2 matches at 7 bases. After removal of 3 bases from V and 7 bases from J, the junction contained 12 bases not matched to a gene. Germline CDR1 LGHDT, CDR2 YNNKEL (reference sequence). The CDR3 is 16 residues long. Written as DNA, the CDR3 is TGTGCCAGCAGCCAGGGGGGACTACGAGATGCGAATGAGCAGTTCTTC. It codes for CASSQGGLRDANEQFF.

A few counts support this clonotype. The rearrangement joins TRBV3-1 to TRBJ1-2, with D possibly TRBD1 on 6 matching bases. Germline assignment: CDR1 LGHDT and CDR2 YNNKEL (reference sequence). The CDR3 has 14 amino acids. With 4 bases removed from V and 8 bases from J, the gap between germline ends came to 17 bases. CDR3 region: CASSPRQESGGYTF. The CDR3 DNA reads as TGTGCCAGCAGCCCCCGACAGGAGTCGGGGGGCTACACCTTC.

This sequence joins TRBV12-3 or TRBV12-4 and TRBJ2-7, with 11 bases identical to TRBD1. The CDR3 consists of 15 residues. The V gene end was trimmed by 7 bases and the J gene end by 3 bases; junction bases not matched to a gene: 8. CDR3 in amino acids: CASTHGTGGRYEQYF. CDR3 nucleotides: TGTGCCAGCACCCACGGGACAGGGGGTCGCTACGAGCAGTACTTC.

Here the CDR3 DNA reads TGTGCCATCAGTGAGTCCCAGGGGGCATTTCGCGTCGATGCGCAGTATTTT. As protein: CAISESQGAFRVDAQYF. The chain carries TRBV10-3 and TRBJ2-3; 8 bases fit TRBD1. This CDR3 is built from 17 residues. CDR1 is ENHRY, CDR2 SYGVKD, per germline. V gave up 0 bases and J gave up 10 bases; unmatched junction bases: 15.

The chain carries TRBV6-1 and TRBJ1-2; TRBD1 matches at 10 bases. Germline V lookup: CDR1 MNHNS, CDR2 SASEGT. The trim removed 6 bases at V and 2 bases at J, leaving 6 bases unmatched. CDR3 size: 15 residues. As DNA, the CDR3 is TGTGCCAGCAGCCGGACAGGGGGACGGAACTATGGCTACACCTTC. Translating it yields CASSRTGGRNYGYTF.

This clonotype has more than one count but fewer than ten. V gene TRBV9 combines with J gene TRBJ2-5; tentatively, D is TRBD1 (6 bases). The CDR3 runs to 15 residues. The V gene lost 1 base and the J gene lost 5 bases, with 15 bases spanning the gap. Germline CDR1 is SGDLS and CDR2 is YYNGEE. The CDR3 here is CASSVRGSNGETQYF. The CDR3 region has the DNA TGTGCCAGCAGCGTAAGGGGGAGTAACGGTGAGACCCAGTACTTC.

The V gene is TRBV28, the J gene TRBJ1-6; weak D call: TRBD1 (6 bases). V lost 6 bases and J lost 1, with 13 bases in between. In germline, CDR1 is MDHEN, CDR2 SYDVKM. The CDR3 is 16 amino acids. The CDR3 here is CASRIYRESYNSPLHF. CDR3 DNA sequence: TGTGCCAGCAGGATATACAGGGAATCCTATAATTCACCCCTCCACTTT.

The chain couples TRBV3-1 to TRBJ1-1; a possible D gene is TRBD1 (6 bases). Trimming removed 4 bases at V and 8 bases at J, with 14 bases between. Germline CDR1 and CDR2: LGHDT and YNNKEL (reference sequence). The CDR3 extends over 13 amino acids. CDR3 sequence (DNA): TGTGCCAGCAGCCGGGGACACTTGCGAGAAGCTTTCTTT. It is translated as CASSRGHLREAFF.

This clonotype was picked up a small number of times. The chain recombines TRBV5-6 with TRBJ2-7, with 10 bases identical to TRBD1. This CDR3 comprises 15 residues. With 4 bases clipped from V and 1 base from J, the junction kept 5 bases outside the gene matches. The germline gives CDR1 SGHDT, CDR2 YYEEEE. CDR3 region: CASSGGTGVSYEQYF. CDR3 in DNA: TGTGCCAGCAGCGGAGGGACAGGGGTGTCCTACGAGCAGTACTTC.

CDR3 coding DNA: TGTGCCAGCAGTTTTTCAGGGGCGAATCAGCCCCAGCATTTT. Translation: CASSFSGANQPQHF. This chain uses TRBV27 with TRBJ1-5, with D possibly matching TRBD1 (6 bases). Germline values: CDR1 MNHEY, CDR2 SMNVEV (reference sequence). The length of the CDR3 is 14 residues. V shed 3 bases and J shed 4 bases, with 10 bases lying between them.

This clonotype was observed many times. The chain combines TRBV5-5 with TRBJ2-5, with unresolved D. Looked up from germline, CDR1 is SGHKS and CDR2 is YYEKEE (reference sequence). V was trimmed by 0 bases and J by 4 bases, leaving 7 bases between them. The CDR3 is 13 amino acids. Written as DNA, the CDR3 is TGTGCCAGCAGCTTGGGCCCCTCAGAGACCCAGTACTTC. Residues: CASSLGPSETQYF.

This clonotype appeared a few times. The chain employs TRBV20-1 and TRBJ1-1; D is undetermined. Trimming left V 1 base short and J 4 bases short, with 10 bases between. Germline V gene lookup returns CDR1 DFQATT and CDR2 SNEGSKA (reference sequence). CDR3 length: 13 amino acids. The CDR3 coding sequence is TGCAGTGCTAGAGGGGTGGGCGGCACTGAAGCTTTCTTT. It codes for CSARGVGGTEAFF.

This clonotype was detected a few times. The CDR3 DNA is TGCAGTGCTAGAACCGGGCAGGACAGCTACGAGCAGTACTTC. The encoded protein is CSARTGQDSYEQYF. This chain joins TRBV20-1 and TRBJ2-7, with D possibly matching TRBD1 (6 bases). The V and J ends lost 2 bases and 3 bases respectively, with 14 bases between them. The CDR3 is 14 amino acids. The germline V gene encodes CDR1 DFQATT and CDR2 SNEGSKA (reference sequence).

This clonotype has more than one count but fewer than ten. The genes are TRBV5-1 and TRBJ2-1, with TRBD2 identical over 11 bases. CDR3 size: 16 residues. V trimming: 4 bases; J trimming: 2 bases; junction bases outside the gene matches: 5. From germline, CDR1 is SGHRS and CDR2 YFSETQ. CDR3 protein: CASSLIAGGAYNEQFF. CDR3 DNA: TGCGCCAGCAGCCTAATAGCGGGAGGGGCCTACAATGAGCAGTTCTTC.

This clonotype was seen more than once but under ten times. V usage is TRBV4-3 and J usage is TRBJ2-3; maybe TRBD2 (6 bases). The CDR3 runs to 18 residues. V dropped 2 bases and J dropped 0 bases, with 18 bases sitting between them. The V gene's germline CDR1 is LGHNA and CDR2 YSLEER. CDR3: CASSQLPVGGESTDTQYF. The DNA of the CDR3 is TGCGCCAGCAGCCAACTCCCGGTGGGGGGAGAAAGCACAGATACGCAGTATTTT.

The chain couples TRBV4-1 to TRBJ2-3, with TRBD2 identical over 10 bases. The CDR3 covers 16 residues. The V and J ends lost 4 bases and 1 base, in that order; junction bases with no gene match: 5. CDR1 is MGHRA, CDR2 YSYEKL, per germline. The CDR3 DNA reads TGCGCCAGCAGCCTGGGACTAGCGTCCCGCACAGATACGCAGTATTTT. Protein sequence: CASSLGLASRTDTQYF.

This clonotype was detected many times. V is TRBV6-1 and J is TRBJ2-3; TRBD2 matches 14 bases. The CDR3 spans 16 residues. Germline assignment: CDR1 MNHNS and CDR2 SASEGT. J gave up 12 bases and V 7 bases, and 15 bases lay outside the gene matches. CDR3 region: CASIRLAGGYPRPQYF. In DNA form, the CDR3 reads TGTGCCAGCATCAGACTAGCGGGGGGGTATCCGAGGCCCCAGTATTTT.

The V gene is TRBV20-1, the J gene TRBJ2-1, with D hard to call. The V gene's germline CDR1 is DFQATT and CDR2 SNEGSKA (reference sequence). V lost 6 bases to trimming and J lost 2 bases, with 14 bases between them. CDR3 length equals 14 residues. As DNA, the CDR3 is TGCAGTGCCCGTACCCTTAGGGCCTACAATGAGCAGTTCTTC. Translated: CSARTLRAYNEQFF.

This clonotype showed up many times. This sequence joins TRBV15 and TRBJ2-7; 7 bases are a match to TRBD1. Germline CDR1 reads LNHNV; CDR2 reads YYDKDF (reference sequence). The CDR3 has 16 residues. J was trimmed by 3 bases and V by 2 bases; bases with no gene match: 10. CDR3 loop: CATSRRAGTDLYEQYF. The DNA for the CDR3 is TGTGCCACCAGCAGACGGGCCGGGACAGACCTCTACGAGCAGTACTTC.

The J gene is TRBJ2-2, the V gene TRBV7-2; 7 nucleotides agree with TRBD2. Trimming removed 4 bases from V and 6 bases from J; junction bases left unmatched: 5. CDR1 SGHTA and CDR2 FQGNSA come from the germline V gene. The CDR3 has 14 residues. The CDR3 protein is CASSSRLAPGELFF. The CDR3 coding sequence is TGTGCCAGCAGCTCGAGACTAGCCCCCGGGGAGCTGTTTTTT. Together with reference TRBV7-2 and TRBJ2-2, the CDR3 gives the full variable domain: GAGVSQSPSNKVTEKGKDVELRCDPISGHTALYWYRQSLGQGLEFLIYFQGNSAPDKSGLPSDRFSAERTGGSVSTLTIQRTQQEDSAVYLCASSSRLAPGELFFGEGSRLTVL.

This clonotype was recorded a few times. The chain combines TRBV20-1 with TRBJ1-5; 9 bases are a match to TRBD1. Trimming took 5 bases from V and 1 from J; bases not matched to a gene: 15. CDR3 size: 18 residues. Germline assignment: CDR1 DFQATT and CDR2 SNEGSKA (reference sequence). The CDR3 loop is CSARPGQGRPGSNQPQHF. The CDR3 nucleotides read TGCAGTGCTCGTCCGGGACAGGGACGCCCGGGGAGCAATCAGCCCCAGCATTTT.

This clonotype has more than one count but fewer than ten. This chain joins TRBV9 and TRBJ2-7; TRBD2 aligns across 9 bases. Germline assignment: CDR1 SGDLS and CDR2 YYNGEE. Trimming cost V 3 bases and J 5 bases; bases outside gene matches: 9. The CDR3 has 15 residues. The CDR3 sequence: CASSASGKFSNEQYF. CDR3 coding DNA: TGTGCCAGCAGCGCTAGCGGGAAGTTTTCTAACGAGCAGTACTTC. Full variable domain (rest looked up from reference TRBV9 and TRBJ2-7): DSGVTQTPKHLITATGQRVTLRCSPRSGDLSVYWYQQSLDQGLQFLIQYYNGEERAKGNILERFSAQQFPDLHSELNLSSLELGDSALYFCASSASGKFSNEQYFGPGTRLTVT.

This clonotype was found many times. V and J are TRBV9 and TRBJ1-1; TRBD1 aligns across 10 bases. The CDR3 extends over 17 amino acids. The V gene end was trimmed by 2 bases and the J gene end by 4 bases; junction bases not matched to a gene: 11. The germline V gene has CDR1 SGDLS and CDR2 YYNGEE. The CDR3 bases are TGTGCCAGCAGCGTGCCGGGACAGGGGTGGATGCGCACTGAAGCTTTCTTT. Its translation is CASSVPGQGWMRTEAFF.

This sequence joins TRBV6-6 and TRBJ1-5, with a tentative D call TRBD1 (6 bases). CDR3 length equals 11 residues. Trimming removed 7 bases from V and 6 bases from J, with 7 bases in between. Per germline, CDR1 MNHNY and CDR2 SVGAGI (reference sequence). CDR3 residues: CASTQGQPQHF. Written as DNA, the CDR3 is TGTGCCAGCACACAGGGTCAGCCCCAGCATTTT.

The chain employs TRBV28 and TRBJ2-3; TRBD2 matches at 7 bases. This CDR3 spans 16 amino acids. Losses at the gene ends were 2 bases for V and 0 bases for J; bases not matched to a gene: 5. Germline assignment: CDR1 MDHEN and CDR2 SYDVKM. CDR3 protein: CASSLAGTTSTDTQYF. The CDR3 DNA sequence: TGTGCCAGCAGTTTAGCCGGGACTACTAGCACAGATACGCAGTATTTT.

The chain has TRBV6-2 or TRBV6-3 and TRBJ1-5, with D tentatively TRBD1 (5 bases). Germline lookup yields CDR1 MNHEY and CDR2 SVGEGT. V was shortened by 2 bases and J by 7 bases, with 12 bases between the two germline ends. This CDR3 is built from 14 residues. CDR3: CASSYLGGRQPQHF. The CDR3 region has the DNA TGTGCCAGCAGTTACCTTGGGGGGAGACAGCCCCAGCATTTT.

This clonotype was counted many times. A read error may produce the germline difference seen at one junction end. J is TRBJ1-2 and V is TRBV12-3 or TRBV12-4; tentatively, D is TRBD1 (5 bases). This CDR3 comprises 13 residues. CDR3 in amino acids: CASSLAQGYGYTF. Written as DNA, the CDR3 is TGTGCCAGCAGCTTAGCCCAGGGCTATGGCTACACCTTC.